These T cell receptor beta chains were read from a single sample in a study of T-cell reconstitution after alpha-beta-depleted transplantation in children. Using its own MiXCR run on the PCR reads, TCRdb lists one record per CDR3 protein. The table lists 40,000 to 55,000 distinct CDR3 sequences, around 8.8% of them singletons, with 27% in the top ten. Sequencing used PBMCs, mostly from graft donor cells, obtained 60 days after TCRalphabeta/CD19-depleted stem cell transplant. These receptors all come from a male patient aged 2 to 10 who had a stem cell transplant for chronic granulomatous disease, so the T cells may come from the graft donor. Each CDR3 is given with its conserved first and last residue. A D gene is named only where the DNA matches it firmly. Expanded clones get a size class; other rows say once, few or many, or leave the size out.

D gene: .
J gene: TRBJ2-3
V gene: TRBV11-2
clone size: many
CDR3 protein: CASTSGIFSTDTQYF
CDR3 DNA: TGTGCCAGCACCTCAGGGATTTTTAGCACAGATACGCAGTATTTT

D gene: TRBD2
J gene: TRBJ2-7
V gene: TRBV3-1
clone size: .
CDR3 protein: CACCQGMASGRLEYF
CDR3 DNA: TGTGCCTGCTGCCAAGGAATGGCTAGCGGGAGGTTAGAGTACTTC

D gene: .
J gene: TRBJ2-1
V gene: TRBV11-2
clone size: many
CDR3 protein: CASRVHNEQFF
CDR3 DNA: TGTGCCAGCAGGGTACACAATGAGCAGTTCTTC

D gene: .
J gene: TRBJ2-7
V gene: TRBV6-5
clone size: many
CDR3 protein: CASRPAAQSSYEQYF
CDR3 DNA: TGTGCCAGCAGACCAGCAGCCCAGAGCTCCTACGAGCAGTACTTC

D gene: TRBD2
J gene: TRBJ2-1
V gene: TRBV11-3
clone size: few
CDR3 protein: CASSLGAGTSGEQFF
CDR3 DNA: TGTGCCAGCAGCTTAGGAGCCGGGACTAGCGGTGAGCAGTTCTTC

D gene: .
J gene: TRBJ1-2
V gene: TRBV11-2
clone size: many
CDR3 protein: CASSLGVGGGPNYGYTF
CDR3 DNA: TGTGCCAGCAGCTTAGGTGTTGGGGGCGGGCCTAACTATGGCTACACCTTC

D gene: .
J gene: TRBJ2-5
V gene: TRBV15
clone size: many
CDR3 protein: CATSRGQAQGETQYF
CDR3 DNA: TGTGCCACCAGCAGAGGTCAGGCCCAGGGGGAGACCCAGTACTTC

D gene: TRBD2
J gene: TRBJ2-3
V gene: TRBV2
clone size: many
CDR3 protein: CASSDISGRVRLTDTQYF
CDR3 DNA: TGTGCCAGCAGTGACATCAGCGGGAGGGTCCGCCTAACAGATACGCAGTATTTT

D gene: TRBD1
J gene: TRBJ1-5
V gene: TRBV20-1
clone size: .
CDR3 protein: CSARDGSDRESFGNQPQHF
CDR3 DNA: TGCAGTGCTAGAGATGGGAGCGACAGGGAAAGTTTCGGGAATCAGCCCCAGCATTTT

D gene: .
J gene: TRBJ1-6
V gene: TRBV28
clone size: many
CDR3 protein: CASSTIAEWGSSPLHF
CDR3 DNA: TGTGCCAGCAGTACCATCGCCGAGTGGGGCAGTTCACCCCTCCACTTT

D gene: .
J gene: TRBJ1-2
V gene: TRBV6-1
clone size: few
CDR3 protein: CASTPDSDNYGYTF
CDR3 DNA: TGTGCCAGCACCCCCGACAGCGATAACTATGGCTACACCTTC

D gene: TRBD2
J gene: TRBJ2-5
V gene: TRBV29-1
clone size: .
CDR3 protein: CSLLAGKETQYF
CDR3 DNA: TGCAGCCTACTAGCGGGTAAAGAGACCCAGTACTTC

D gene: .
J gene: TRBJ2-2
V gene: TRBV28
clone size: many
CDR3 protein: CASSLLRRWGTGELFF
CDR3 DNA: TGTGCCAGCAGTTTATTGCGACGGTGGGGGACCGGGGAGCTGTTTTTT

D gene: .
J gene: TRBJ2-7
V gene: TRBV5-1
clone size: many
CDR3 protein: CASRRDGPSYEQYF
CDR3 DNA: TGCGCCAGCAGAAGGGACGGCCCCTCCTACGAGCAGTACTTC

D gene: TRBD2
J gene: TRBJ2-1
V gene: TRBV6-1
clone size: many
CDR3 protein: CASSGSGLTGNEQFF
CDR3 DNA: TGTGCCAGCAGTGGCTCGGGACTAACGGGTAATGAGCAGTTCTTC

D gene: .
J gene: TRBJ2-7
V gene: TRBV5-6
clone size: few
CDR3 protein: CASSPLEVPDWRISYEQYF
CDR3 DNA: TGTGCCAGCAGCCCACTAGAGGTCCCAGACTGGCGTATCTCCTACGAGCAGTACTTC

D gene: TRBD1
J gene: TRBJ2-7
V gene: TRBV5-1
clone size: .
CDR3 protein: CASSLAGQGYYEQYF
CDR3 DNA: TGCGCCAGCAGCTTGGCGGGACAGGGGTACTACGAGCAGTACTTC

D gene: TRBD1
J gene: TRBJ1-2
V gene: TRBV5-6
clone size: many
CDR3 protein: CASSLKDRDGYTF
CDR3 DNA: TGTGCCAGCAGCTTGAAGGACAGGGATGGCTACACCTTC

D gene: .
J gene: TRBJ2-3
V gene: TRBV6-4
clone size: few
CDR3 protein: CASSAAASTDTQYF
CDR3 DNA: TGTGCCAGCAGTGCCGCAGCTAGCACAGATACGCAGTATTTT

D gene: .
J gene: TRBJ2-1
V gene: TRBV5-1
clone size: many
CDR3 protein: CASSLRNRAGNNEQFF
CDR3 DNA: TGCGCCAGCAGCTTGAGAAACAGGGCGGGAAACAATGAGCAGTTCTTC

D gene: TRBD1
J gene: TRBJ1-2
V gene: TRBV18
clone size: .
CDR3 protein: CASSPVDRAKLSGTGYTF
CDR3 DNA: TGTGCCAGCTCACCAGTGGACAGGGCAAAACTTTCGGGGACAGGCTACACCTTC

D gene: .
J gene: TRBJ2-5
V gene: TRBV7-9
clone size: many
CDR3 protein: CASSPGVGASISETQYF
CDR3 DNA: TGTGCCAGCAGCCCAGGGGTTGGGGCGTCTATTTCGGAGACCCAGTACTTC

D gene: .
J gene: TRBJ1-1
V gene: TRBV12-3/TRBV12-4
clone size: many
CDR3 protein: CASSRVDRGQLTEAFF
CDR3 DNA: TGTGCCAGCAGTCGCGTTGACAGAGGCCAACTCACTGAAGCTTTCTTT

D gene: .
J gene: TRBJ2-2
V gene: TRBV2
clone size: many
CDR3 protein: CASLLGLRGELFF
CDR3 DNA: TGTGCCAGCCTACTAGGGCTACGGGGGGAGCTGTTTTTT

D gene: .
J gene: TRBJ1-2
V gene: TRBV12-3/TRBV12-4
clone size: many
CDR3 protein: CASSPDGVYGYTF
CDR3 DNA: TGTGCCAGCAGCCCCGACGGAGTCTATGGCTACACCTTC

D gene: TRBD1
J gene: TRBJ2-1
V gene: TRBV19
clone size: .
CDR3 protein: CASSILGTGSYNEQFF
CDR3 DNA: TGTGCCAGTAGTATTTTAGGGACAGGGAGTTACAATGAGCAGTTCTTC

D gene: .
J gene: TRBJ2-7
V gene: TRBV7-9
clone size: many
CDR3 protein: CASSKTPPLATYEQYF
CDR3 DNA: TGTGCCAGCAGCAAGACCCCACCCCTAGCAACCTACGAGCAGTACTTC

D gene: .
J gene: TRBJ2-1
V gene: TRBV7-2
clone size: many
CDR3 protein: CASSLSGTSSYNEQFF
CDR3 DNA: TGTGCCAGCAGCTTATCTGGGACAAGCTCCTACAATGAGCAGTTCTTC

D gene: .
J gene: TRBJ2-7
V gene: TRBV6-1
clone size: few
CDR3 protein: CASSEKGPTYEQYF
CDR3 DNA: TGTGCCAGCAGTGAAAAGGGACCGACCTACGAGCAGTACTTC

D gene: .
J gene: TRBJ2-5
V gene: TRBV6-1
clone size: few
CDR3 protein: CASRAVSGTQETQYF
CDR3 DNA: TGTGCCAGCAGGGCTGTTTCGGGAACCCAAGAGACCCAGTACTTC

D gene: .
J gene: TRBJ2-5
V gene: TRBV6-5
clone size: many
CDR3 protein: CASSYLGSGGNGLGETQYF
CDR3 DNA: TGTGCCAGCAGTTACCTAGGGTCGGGCGGGAACGGTCTTGGAGAGACCCAGTACTTC

D gene: TRBD2
J gene: TRBJ2-5
V gene: TRBV6-5
clone size: .
CDR3 protein: CASSYSLSAGGRETQYF
CDR3 DNA: TGTGCCAGCAGTTATTCTTTGTCGGCGGGAGGGCGGGAGACCCAGTACTTC

D gene: .
J gene: TRBJ1-4
V gene: TRBV7-6
clone size: many
CDR3 protein: CASSPAVVEKLFF
CDR3 DNA: TGTGCCAGCAGCCCCGCGGTGGTTGAAAAACTGTTTTTT

D gene: .
J gene: TRBJ2-5
V gene: TRBV29-1
clone size: many
CDR3 protein: CSVEKQTPQETQYF
CDR3 DNA: TGCAGCGTTGAGAAGCAGACTCCACAAGAGACCCAGTACTTC

D gene: .
J gene: TRBJ2-3
V gene: TRBV11-2
clone size: many
CDR3 protein: CASSQIPSTDTQYF
CDR3 DNA: TGTGCCAGCAGTCAGATCCCCAGCACAGATACGCAGTATTTT

D gene: .
J gene: TRBJ2-1
V gene: TRBV7-6
clone size: many
CDR3 protein: CASSPLLGNEQFF
CDR3 DNA: TGTGCCAGCAGCCCCCTCTTGGGGAATGAGCAGTTCTTC

D gene: TRBD2
J gene: TRBJ2-1
V gene: TRBV4-3
clone size: few
CDR3 protein: CASSQTSGSRVEQFF
CDR3 DNA: TGCGCCAGCAGCCAAACTAGCGGGAGCCGGGTTGAGCAGTTCTTC

D gene: .
J gene: TRBJ2-2
V gene: TRBV21-1
clone size: many
CDR3 protein: CASSPERALRNTGELFF
CDR3 DNA: TGTGCCAGCAGCCCCGAGAGGGCCCTTAGGAACACCGGGGAGCTGTTTTTT

D gene: TRBD1
J gene: TRBJ1-4
V gene: TRBV14
clone size: many
CDR3 protein: CASSRGTGRTNEKLFF
CDR3 DNA: TGTGCCAGCAGCCGAGGGACAGGCCGGACTAATGAAAAACTGTTTTTT

D gene: .
J gene: TRBJ2-6
V gene: TRBV5-1
clone size: many
CDR3 protein: CASSLGVRVGANVLTF
CDR3 DNA: TGCGCCAGCAGCTTGGGAGTCAGAGTCGGGGCCAACGTCCTGACTTTC

D gene: .
J gene: TRBJ2-2
V gene: TRBV6-2/TRBV6-3
clone size: many
CDR3 protein: CASSYSGNTGELFF
CDR3 DNA: TGTGCCAGCAGTTATAGCGGGAACACCGGGGAGCTGTTTTTT

D gene: .
J gene: TRBJ1-2
V gene: TRBV28
clone size: many
CDR3 protein: CASSFRGRTYGYTF
CDR3 DNA: TGTGCCAGCAGTTTTCGCGGTCGGACCTATGGCTACACCTTC

D gene: TRBD2
J gene: TRBJ2-3
V gene: TRBV5-1
clone size: many
CDR3 protein: CASSLVLAGATDTQYF
CDR3 DNA: TGCGCCAGCAGCTTGGTGCTAGCGGGAGCGACAGATACGCAGTATTTT

D gene: .
J gene: TRBJ1-4
V gene: TRBV28
clone size: .
CDR3 protein: CASSSAGASNEKLFF
CDR3 DNA: TGTGCCAGCAGTTCTGCAGGGGCTTCTAATGAAAAACTGTTTTTT

D gene: TRBD1
J gene: TRBJ1-1
V gene: TRBV28
clone size: many
CDR3 protein: CASSNRGPEAFF
CDR3 DNA: TGTGCCAGCAGTAACAGGGGCCCTGAAGCTTTCTTT

D gene: .
J gene: TRBJ1-1
V gene: TRBV20-1
clone size: many
CDR3 protein: CSASWGENIF
CDR3 DNA: TGCAGTGCTTCCTGGGGGGAGAATATCTTT

D gene: .
J gene: TRBJ2-1
V gene: TRBV28
clone size: many
CDR3 protein: CATMGSGLYEQFF
CDR3 DNA: TGTGCCACCATGGGGAGTGGGTTGTATGAGCAGTTCTTC

D gene: .
J gene: TRBJ1-1
V gene: TRBV5-6
clone size: many
CDR3 protein: CASSSLGRVNTEAFF
CDR3 DNA: TGTGCCAGCAGCTCTTTAGGCAGGGTGAACACTGAAGCTTTCTTT

D gene: .
J gene: TRBJ1-5
V gene: TRBV27
clone size: many
CDR3 protein: CASSWQQNQPQHF
CDR3 DNA: TGTGCCAGCAGTTGGCAGCAAAATCAGCCCCAGCATTTT

D gene: TRBD2
J gene: TRBJ2-1
V gene: TRBV10-3
clone size: many
CDR3 protein: CAIAGGTSGSSYNEQFF
CDR3 DNA: TGTGCCATCGCAGGGGGGACTAGCGGTTCTTCCTACAATGAGCAGTTCTTC

D gene: .
J gene: TRBJ1-5
V gene: TRBV6-5
clone size: few
CDR3 protein: CASSLGTYSNQPQHF
CDR3 DNA: TGTGCCAGCAGTTTGGGAACCTATAGCAATCAGCCCCAGCATTTT

D gene: .
J gene: TRBJ2-7
V gene: TRBV5-1
clone size: many
CDR3 protein: CASSLAPGPSTYEQYF
CDR3 DNA: TGCGCCAGCAGCTTGGCCCCTGGGCCGTCTACCTACGAGCAGTACTTC

D gene: .
J gene: TRBJ2-2
V gene: TRBV18
clone size: few
CDR3 protein: CASSPGQNTGELFF
CDR3 DNA: TGTGCCAGCTCACCGGGACAGAACACCGGGGAGCTGTTTTTT